The 28 T cell receptor beta chains listed next were all sequenced from one sample in a study of CD8 T cells in Susac syndrome. Reverse transcription of 0.5 to 1 ug RNA used random hexamers. TCRdb re-analysed the immunoSEQ multiplex PCR reads in MiXCR, keeping a single row per CDR3 protein. The sample shows 330,000 or so distinct CDR3 sequences, around 85% of them seen only once. Sequencing was performed on CD8+ T cells from PBMCs. The source of these receptors is a human donor with multiple sclerosis.

This clonotype came up once. As DNA, the CDR3 is TGTGCCAGCAGGAGCGGGTACCCCTACGAGCAGTACTTC. The encoded protein is CASRSGYPYEQYF. The chain couples TRBV27 to TRBJ2-7; D perhaps matches TRBD2 (6 bases). The CDR3 has 13 amino acids. CDR1 is MNHEY, CDR2 SMNVEV, per germline (reference sequence). V lost 6 bases, J lost 2 bases, and 11 bases lay in between.

The genes are TRBV5-6 and TRBJ2-2, with 8 bases matching TRBD2. The CDR3 consists of 17 residues. The V and J ends lost 1 base and 5 bases, in that order; junction bases with no gene match: 10. The V gene's germline CDR1 is SGHDT and CDR2 YYEEEE. CDR3 coding DNA: TGTGCCAGCAGCTTGCTTAGAGCGGGAGTACGGACCGGGGAGCTGTTTTTT. It specifies CASSLLRAGVRTGELFF.

The CDR3 DNA reads TGTGCCAGCACCCAGGGGGGACAGGGACCCTACGAGCAGTACTTC. This gives the protein CASTQGGQGPYEQYF. This chain uses TRBV5-4 with TRBJ2-7; 9 bases are a match to TRBD1. V was clipped by 6 bases and J by 2 bases; unmatched bases: 9. CDR3 length: 15 residues. Germline V CDR1 and CDR2: SGHNT, YYREEE (reference sequence).

This rearrangement joins TRBV11-1 to TRBJ2-2, with 7 nucleotides matching TRBD2. There are 20 residues in the CDR3. Germline V CDR1 and CDR2: SGHAT, FQDESV (reference sequence). J lost 7 bases, V lost 8 bases, and 28 bases had no gene match. CDR3 in amino acids: CASRPTPWREPTRTVGELFF. In DNA form, the CDR3 reads TGTGCCAGCCGCCCAACTCCATGGCGGGAGCCCACGCGTACGGTCGGGGAGCTGTTTTTT. The variable domain in full, with the rest retrieved from reference TRBV11-1 and TRBJ2-2, is EAEVAQSPRYKITEKSQAVAFWCDPISGHATLYWYRQILGQGPELLVQFQDESVVDDSQLPKDRFSAERLKGVDSTLKIQPAELGDSAMYLCASRPTPWREPTRTVGELFFGEGSRLTVL.

V gene TRBV20-1 combines with J gene TRBJ1-2; unclear D gene. V lost 0 bases and J 8 bases, leaving 19 bases between the germline ends. The CDR3 runs 15 residues. CDR1 is DFQATT, CDR2 SNEGSKA, per germline (reference sequence). CDR3 loop: CSARDRPGKMEGYTF. The CDR3 DNA follows: TGCAGTGCTAGAGATCGCCCGGGGAAGATGGAAGGCTACACCTTC.

The V gene is TRBV5-4, the J gene TRBJ2-5; TRBD1 aligns across 8 bases. V gave up 2 bases and J gave up 3 bases; unmatched junction bases: 3. This CDR3 spans 14 amino acids. Germline CDR1 and CDR2: SGHNT and YYREEE (reference sequence). The CDR3 nucleotides are TGTGCCAGCAGCTTCCGGACAGGGAAAGAGACCCAGTACTTC. Translating it yields CASSFRTGKETQYF.

The rearrangement uses TRBV11-2 and TRBJ2-1; possible D gene TRBD2, 6 bases. Germline V gives CDR1 SGHAT, CDR2 FQNNGV. This CDR3 is built from 14 residues. V gave up 0 bases and J gave up 6 bases, with 9 bases separating them. Here the CDR3 reads CASSLDGTVNEQFF. As DNA, the CDR3 is TGTGCCAGCAGCTTAGATGGGACTGTCAATGAGCAGTTCTTC. The whole variable domain, filled in from reference TRBV11-2 and TRBJ2-1, reads EAGVAQSPRYKIIEKRQSVAFWCNPISGHATLYWYQQILGQGPKLLIQFQNNGVVDDSQLPKDRFSAERLKGVDSTLKIQPAKLEDSAVYLCASSLDGTVNEQFFGPGTRLTVL.

The chain is built from TRBV29-1 and TRBJ2-7, with 9 nucleotides matching TRBD1. There are 14 residues in the CDR3. V was clipped by 7 bases and J by 6 bases; unmatched bases: 13. The germline CDR1 and CDR2 sequences are SQVTM and ANQGSEA. CDR3 in amino acids: CSAAPRTGVIEQYF. The CDR3 nucleotides are TGCAGCGCCGCGCCGAGGACAGGGGTAATCGAGCAGTACTTC.

The rearrangement joins TRBV6-2 or TRBV6-3 to TRBJ2-1; 12 nucleotides align to TRBD2. The CDR3 spans 14 residues. With V trimmed by 2 bases and J by 10 bases, 3 bases remained unmatched. CDR1 and CDR2 from the germline V gene are MNHEY and SVGEGT. The CDR3 region is CASSYRLAGVEQFF. DNA of the CDR3: TGTGCCAGCAGTTACCGACTAGCGGGAGTGGAGCAGTTCTTC.

This chain uses TRBV20-1 with TRBJ2-6, with D possibly matching TRBD1 (7 bases). The CDR3 sequence is 19 residues long. Germline V gene data show CDR1 as DFQATT and CDR2 as SNEGSKA (reference sequence). Trimming pared 0 bases from V and 0 bases from J, leaving 18 bases between. The CDR3 DNA is TGCAGTGCTAGAGAGGGGGGCGGGACAGTGGTCTCTGGGGCCAACGTCCTGACTTTC. This gives the protein CSAREGGGTVVSGANVLTF.

This clonotype was seen a few times. The chain uses TRBV5-1 and TRBJ2-7; 11 bases align to TRBD2. Per the germline V gene, CDR1 is SGHRS and CDR2 is YFSETQ. The CDR3 runs to 14 residues. Losses at the gene ends were 2 bases for V and 4 bases for J; bases not matched to a gene: 2. The CDR3 DNA sequence: TGCGCCAGCAGCTTACTAGCGGGGGATTACGAGCAGTACTTC. Amino acid sequence: CASSLLAGDYEQYF.

CDR3 sequence reads: CASRNLRDSYSGANVLTF. The CDR3 DNA reads TGTGCCAGTAGGAACCTCCGTGACAGCTACTCTGGGGCCAACGTCCTGACTTTC. The chain couples TRBV19 to TRBJ2-6, with a weak D call TRBD1 (5 bases). Germline V lookup: CDR1 LNHDA, CDR2 SQIVND (reference sequence). The ends were cut back, 6 bases at V and 0 bases at J, with 18 bases in the middle. The CDR3 totals 18 residues.

This rearrangement joins TRBV15 to TRBJ2-7; D perhaps matches TRBD1 (5 bases). This CDR3 comprises 13 residues. Germline V lookup: CDR1 LNHNV, CDR2 YYDKDF (reference sequence). V lost 0 bases, J lost 7 bases, and 10 bases lay in between. CDR3 in amino acids: CATSRDLSGEQYF. The CDR3 nucleotides are TGTGCCACCAGCAGAGATCTATCAGGGGAGCAGTACTTC. The full variable domain, its missing parts supplied by reference TRBV15 and TRBJ2-7, is DAMVIQNPRYQVTQFGKPVTLSCSQTLNHNVMYWYQQKSSQAPKLLFHYYDKDFNNEADTPDNFQSRRPNTSFCFLDIRSPGLGDTAMYLCATSRDLSGEQYFGPGTRLTVT.

This sequence joins TRBV12-3 or TRBV12-4 and TRBJ1-1, with D perhaps matching TRBD1 (6 bases). The CDR3 runs to 13 residues. V was pared by 1 base and J by 6 bases, with 9 bases between. The CDR3 bases are TGTGCCAGCAGTTTAGGACAGGTCTCTGAAGCTTTCTTT. Residues: CASSLGQVSEAFF.

V gene TRBV29-1 combines with J gene TRBJ1-2; D is unclear. The V and J ends lost 6 bases and 3 bases respectively, with 8 bases between them. The CDR3 runs 11 residues. Germline lookup yields CDR1 SQVTM and CDR2 ANQGSEA. DNA of the CDR3: TGCAGCGTGGTGGGTCACTATGGCTACACCTTC. This gives the protein CSVVGHYGYTF.

This sequence joins TRBV3-1 and TRBJ1-1, with D unclear. CDR1 LGHDT and CDR2 YNNKEL come from the germline V gene (reference sequence). The CDR3 runs 14 residues. V dropped 0 bases and J dropped 7 bases, with 12 bases sitting between them. The CDR3 DNA follows: TGTGCCAGCAGCCAAGATAGCCGGGGAGATGAAGCTTTCTTT. Protein product: CASSQDSRGDEAFF.

This clonotype was observed once. The chain joins TRBV27 to TRBJ2-3, with D maybe TRBD2 (6 bases). The V end lost 8 bases, the J end lost 4 bases, and 16 bases lay between the germline ends. From germline, CDR1 is MNHEY and CDR2 SMNVEV (reference sequence). There are 14 residues in the CDR3. This CDR3 is CASARGSMADTQYF. CDR3 nucleotides: TGTGCCAGCGCTCGGGGGTCTATGGCAGATACGCAGTATTTT.

V gene TRBV27 combines with J gene TRBJ2-4; possible D gene TRBD1, 6 bases. In germline, CDR1 is MNHEY, CDR2 SMNVEV (reference sequence). V lost 2 bases to trimming and J lost 10 bases, with 15 bases between them. The CDR3 spans 14 residues. In nucleotides, the CDR3 is TGTGCCAGCAGTTTAGGATCAGGGGCCACTATTCAGTACTTC. Its protein is CASSLGSGATIQYF.

The V gene is TRBV25-1, the J gene TRBJ2-4, with 7 positions matching TRBD2. The V segment lost 10 bases and the J segment 0 bases; nucleotides outside the gene matches: 15. Germline CDR1 reads MGHDK; CDR2 reads SYGVNS. The CDR3 is made up of 17 amino acids. In nucleotides, the CDR3 is TGTGCCACCCCCCCGACCCGACTAGCCATAGCCAAAAACATTCAGTACTTC. It is translated as CATPPTRLAIAKNIQYF. Together with reference TRBV25-1 and TRBJ2-4, the CDR3 gives the full variable domain: EADIYQTPRYLVIGTGKKITLECSQTMGHDKMYWYQQDPGMELHLIHYSYGVNSTEKGDLSSESTVSRIRTEHFPLTLESARPSHTSQYLCATPPTRLAIAKNIQYFGAGTRLSVL.

V usage is TRBV6-5 and J usage is TRBJ2-2, with 8 bases fitting TRBD2. This CDR3 has 14 amino acids. Per the germline V gene, CDR1 is MNHEY and CDR2 is SVGAGI. The trim removed 8 bases at V and 5 bases at J, leaving 7 bases unmatched. The CDR3: CASSGLASTGELFF. The CDR3 bases are TGTGCCAGCTCTGGACTAGCTAGTACCGGGGAGCTGTTTTTT.

V gene TRBV12-3 or TRBV12-4 combines with J gene TRBJ1-5; possible D gene TRBD1, 6 bases. V shed 6 bases and J shed 6 bases, with 15 bases lying between them. The CDR3 is 14 amino acids. CDR3 loop: CASRSTGNSQPQHF. CDR3 nucleotides: TGTGCCAGCAGGAGCACAGGGAATAGTCAGCCCCAGCATTTT.

This clonotype has just one count. The genes are TRBV4-3 and TRBJ2-7, with 10 positions matching TRBD1. Germline V lookup: CDR1 LGHNA, CDR2 YSLEER. V gave up 3 bases and J gave up 2 bases; unmatched junction bases: 4. This CDR3 spans 15 amino acids. The DNA for the CDR3 is TGCGCCAGCAGCCACAGTGGGACAGGGGCCTACGAGCAGTACTTC. Translating gives CASSHSGTGAYEQYF.

This clonotype was picked up a small number of times. The rearrangement links TRBV7-9 to TRBJ2-7; TRBD1 might be the D (5 bases). Trimming took off 5 bases at V and 3 bases at J, with 23 bases between the two ends. The CDR3 has 17 residues. CDR1 is SEHNR, CDR2 FQNEAQ, per germline (reference sequence). The CDR3 coding sequence is TGTGCCAGCAGCCCTCCCCCTGGCAAGGGGAACTACTACGAGCAGTACTTC. Translating it yields CASSPPPGKGNYYEQYF.

The CDR3 DNA is TGTGCCAGCAGCTCCAGGGGGTCGGGCTACACCTTC. Protein sequence: CASSSRGSGYTF. The V call is TRBV11-2, the J call TRBJ1-2; 7 nucleotides match TRBD1. Looked up from germline, CDR1 is SGHAT and CDR2 is FQNNGV. The CDR3 loop spans 12 amino acids. With V trimmed by 4 bases and J by 8 bases, 4 bases remained unmatched.

The rearrangement joins TRBV11-1 to TRBJ2-7, with 7 positions matching TRBD2. V lost 3 bases to trimming and J lost 2 bases; unmatched junction nucleotides: 16. Germline V CDR1 and CDR2: SGHAT, FQDESV (reference sequence). This CDR3 comprises 18 residues. CDR3 protein: CASSFQGGPQAGTYEQYF. Here the CDR3 DNA reads TGTGCCAGCAGCTTCCAGGGAGGGCCTCAGGCTGGTACCTACGAGCAGTACTTC.

J is TRBJ1-4 and V is TRBV4-2, with D possibly being TRBD1 (6 bases). The V gene lost 6 bases and the J gene lost 6 bases, with 26 bases spanning the gap. Germline values: CDR1 LGHNA, CDR2 YNFKEQ. The CDR3 is 18 residues long. The CDR3 region is CASRPLNIRQERDEKLFF. The CDR3 DNA sequence: TGTGCCAGCAGACCTCTTAATATCCGACAGGAACGGGATGAAAAACTGTTTTTT.

This clonotype appeared once. V usage is TRBV28 and J usage is TRBJ1-1; tentatively, D is TRBD1 (5 bases). The CDR3 length is 12 residues. In germline, CDR1 is MDHEN, CDR2 SYDVKM. V dropped 9 bases and J dropped 5 bases, with 13 bases sitting between them. The CDR3 DNA sequence: TGTGCCAGTTGGGACGTGAGGACTGAAGCTTTCTTT. Translating it yields CASWDVRTEAFF.

This clonotype was detected once. The chain has TRBV2 and TRBJ2-5; no clear D gene. From germline, CDR1 is SNHLY and CDR2 FYNNEI. The V gene lost 3 bases and the J gene lost 2 bases, with 7 bases spanning the gap. The CDR3 sequence is 13 residues long. The CDR3 DNA is TGTGCCAGCAGTGACCCGGGTCAAGAGACCCAGTACTTC. Protein product: CASSDPGQETQYF.